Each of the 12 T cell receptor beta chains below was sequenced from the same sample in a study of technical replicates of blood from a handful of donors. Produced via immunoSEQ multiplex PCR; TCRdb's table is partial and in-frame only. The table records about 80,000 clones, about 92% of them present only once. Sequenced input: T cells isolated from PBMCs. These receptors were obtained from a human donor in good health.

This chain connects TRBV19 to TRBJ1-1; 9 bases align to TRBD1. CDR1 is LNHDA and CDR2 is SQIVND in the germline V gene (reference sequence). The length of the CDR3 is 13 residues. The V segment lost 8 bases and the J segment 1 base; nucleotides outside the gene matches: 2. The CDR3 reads CASGDRANTEAFF. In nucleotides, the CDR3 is TGTGCCAGTGGGGACAGGGCGAACACTGAAGCTTTCTTT.

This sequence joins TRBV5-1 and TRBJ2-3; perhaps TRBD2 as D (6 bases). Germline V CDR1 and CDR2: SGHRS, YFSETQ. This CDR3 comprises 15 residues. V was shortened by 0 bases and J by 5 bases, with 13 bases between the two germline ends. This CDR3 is CASSLEGRHVDTQYF. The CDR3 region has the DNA TGCGCCAGCAGCTTGGAAGGGAGGCACGTAGATACGCAGTATTTT.

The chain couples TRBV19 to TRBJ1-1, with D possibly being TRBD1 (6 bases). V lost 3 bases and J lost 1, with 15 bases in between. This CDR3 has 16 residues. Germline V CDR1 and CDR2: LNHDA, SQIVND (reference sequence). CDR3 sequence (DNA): TGTGCCAGTAGTATGAGGTTTGGGGGCGGGAACACTGAAGCTTTCTTT. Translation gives CASSMRFGGGNTEAFF.

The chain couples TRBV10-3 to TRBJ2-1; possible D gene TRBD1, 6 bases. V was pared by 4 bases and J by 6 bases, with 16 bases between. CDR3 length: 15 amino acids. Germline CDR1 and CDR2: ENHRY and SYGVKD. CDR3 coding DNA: TGTGCCATCAGTGCCGAGACAGGAATTGTCAATGAGCAGTTCTTC. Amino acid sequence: CAISAETGIVNEQFF.

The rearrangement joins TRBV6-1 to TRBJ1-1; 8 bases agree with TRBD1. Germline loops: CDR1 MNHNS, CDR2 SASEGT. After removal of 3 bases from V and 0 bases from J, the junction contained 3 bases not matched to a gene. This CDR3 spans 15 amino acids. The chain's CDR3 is CASSDSGQVNTEAFF. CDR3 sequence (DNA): TGTGCCAGCAGTGACTCGGGACAGGTGAACACTGAAGCTTTCTTT.

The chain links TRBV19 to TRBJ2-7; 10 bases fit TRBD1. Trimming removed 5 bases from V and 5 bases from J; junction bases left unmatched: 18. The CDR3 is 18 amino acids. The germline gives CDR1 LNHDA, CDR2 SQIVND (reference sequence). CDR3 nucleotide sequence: TGTGCCAGTAGTGCCACGCAGCTCGGGACAGGGGATAGCAACGAGCAGTACTTC. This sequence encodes CASSATQLGTGDSNEQYF.

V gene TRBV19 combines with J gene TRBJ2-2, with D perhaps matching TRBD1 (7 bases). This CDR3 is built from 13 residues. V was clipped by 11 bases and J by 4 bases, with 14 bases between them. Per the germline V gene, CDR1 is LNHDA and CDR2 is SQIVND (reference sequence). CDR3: CAGGTVSTGELFF. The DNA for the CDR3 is TGTGCCGGAGGGACAGTATCCACCGGGGAGCTGTTTTTT.

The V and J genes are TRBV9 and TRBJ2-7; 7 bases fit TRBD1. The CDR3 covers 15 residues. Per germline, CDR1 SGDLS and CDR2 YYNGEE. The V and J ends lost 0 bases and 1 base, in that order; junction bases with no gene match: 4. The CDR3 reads CASSVGDSHSYEQYF. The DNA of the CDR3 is TGTGCCAGCAGCGTAGGGGACAGTCATTCCTACGAGCAGTACTTC.

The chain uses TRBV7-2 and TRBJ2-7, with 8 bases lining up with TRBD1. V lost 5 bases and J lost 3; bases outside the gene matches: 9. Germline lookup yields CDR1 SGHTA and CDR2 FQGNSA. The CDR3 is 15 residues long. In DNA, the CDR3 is TGTGCCAGCAGCGGAGACAGGGGTGGATTCTACGAGCAGTACTTC. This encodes CASSGDRGGFYEQYF.

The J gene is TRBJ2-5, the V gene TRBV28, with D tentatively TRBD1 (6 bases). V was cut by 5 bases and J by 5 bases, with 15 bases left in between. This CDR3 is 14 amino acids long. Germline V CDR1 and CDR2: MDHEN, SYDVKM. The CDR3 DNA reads TGTGCCAGCAGTGTAGGGGGTCTTGAGGAGACCCAGTACTTC. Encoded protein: CASSVGGLEETQYF. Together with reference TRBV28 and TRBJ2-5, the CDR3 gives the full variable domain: DVKVTQSSRYLVKRTGEKVFLECVQDMDHENMFWYRQDPGLGLRLIYFSYDVKMKEKGDIPEGYSVSREKKERFSLILESASTNQTSMYLCASSVGGLEETQYFGPGTRLLVL.

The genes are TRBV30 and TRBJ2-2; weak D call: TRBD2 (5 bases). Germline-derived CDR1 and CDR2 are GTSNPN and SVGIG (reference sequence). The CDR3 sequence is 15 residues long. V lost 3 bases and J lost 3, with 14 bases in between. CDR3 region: CAWSLRGPYTGELFF. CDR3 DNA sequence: TGTGCCTGGAGCTTACGGGGTCCCTACACCGGGGAGCTGTTTTTT.

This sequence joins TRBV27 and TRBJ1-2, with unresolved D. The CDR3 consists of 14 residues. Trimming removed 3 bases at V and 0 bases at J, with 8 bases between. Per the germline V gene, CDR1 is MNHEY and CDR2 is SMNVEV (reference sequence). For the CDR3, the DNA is TGTGCCAGCAGTTTGAACGGAGCTAACTATGGCTACACCTTC. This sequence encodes CASSLNGANYGYTF.